These 12 T cell receptor beta chains were sequenced from one sample in a study of cytomegalovirus exposure and HLA in healthy donors. This PCR relied on a set of 60 Vbeta primers and 13 Jbeta primers. Some clones are missing from TCRdb's copy, which holds only in-frame ones; the method was immunoSEQ multiplex PCR. The sample yields over 120,000 clones, roughly 77% seen once. The sequenced material came from PBMCs. Receptors originate from a male donor in good health and CMV-seronegative.

J is TRBJ1-2 and V is TRBV6-6; 8 bases are a match to TRBD1. This CDR3 comprises 15 residues. CDR1 and CDR2 (germline): MNHNY, SVGAGI (reference sequence). Trimming took 5 bases from V and 2 from J; bases not matched to a gene: 7. CDR3 sequence reads: CASSQDRAGNYGYTF. For the CDR3, the DNA is TGTGCCAGCAGTCAGGACAGGGCCGGCAACTATGGCTACACCTTC.

Regarding this clone: The sample holds other DNA sequences that translate to the same CDR3. The chain is built from TRBV7-2 and TRBJ2-2, with a weak D call TRBD2 (6 bases). Deletions cut 5 bases from V and 5 bases from J, with 12 bases between. This CDR3 has 14 residues. Germline lookup yields CDR1 SGHTA and CDR2 FQGNSA. The CDR3, as DNA: TGTGCCAGCAGCCGCGACGGGGGAACCGGGGAGCTGTTTTTT. The encoded protein is CASSRDGGTGELFF.

This chain links TRBV5-6 with TRBJ2-3; the match to TRBD1 covers 9 bases. Per the germline V gene, CDR1 is SGHDT and CDR2 is YYEEEE. The CDR3 contains 16 residues. J was trimmed by 1 base and V by 3 bases; bases with no gene match: 6. DNA for the CDR3: TGTGCCAGCAGCTCTCCGACAGGGGGAGGCACAGATACGCAGTATTTT. Residues: CASSSPTGGGTDTQYF.

The chain joins TRBV18 to TRBJ2-5; 10 nucleotides line up with TRBD1. The J call may be in error: the DNA end matches TRBJ2-7 better. This CDR3 has 15 amino acids. Germline CDR1 reads KGHSH; CDR2 reads LQKENI. The CDR3 here is CASSPGTGVTYEQYF. CDR3 DNA sequence: TGTGCCAGCTCACCGGGGACAGGGGTAACGTACGAGCAGTACTTC.

The rearrangement uses TRBV5-4 and TRBJ2-3, with 9 bases matching TRBD2. The V gene end was trimmed by 3 bases and the J gene end by 1 base; junction bases not matched to a gene: 6. There are 16 residues in the CDR3. Looked up from germline, CDR1 is SGHNT and CDR2 is YYREEE (reference sequence). The CDR3 DNA reads TGTGCCAGCAGCTGGCAAGCGGGAGGTCGCACAGATACGCAGTATTTT. Encoded protein: CASSWQAGGRTDTQYF.

The chain is built from TRBV7-9 and TRBJ1-6, with 7 nucleotides matching TRBD1. This CDR3 comprises 16 residues. Trimming at V came to 4 bases and at J to 4 bases, leaving 7 bases not matched to a gene. CDR1 and CDR2 (germline): SEHNR, FQNEAQ (reference sequence). The CDR3 is CASSSTMTGYNSPLHF. Here the CDR3 DNA reads TGTGCCAGCAGCTCCACAATGACAGGGTATAATTCACCCCTCCACTTT.

The DNA of the CDR3 is TGTGCCAGCAGCCGGGGTCCAGGGGTTGGGGCTTTCTTT. It encodes CASSRGPGVGAFF. The J gene is TRBJ1-1, the V gene TRBV7-2, with D perhaps TRBD1 (6 bases). Germline V CDR1 and CDR2: SGHTA, FQGNSA. Trimming took 5 bases from V and 11 from J, leaving 18 bases between them. The CDR3 contains 13 residues.

The chain combines TRBV7-6 with TRBJ2-3; TRBD2 matches at 12 bases. CDR1 is SGHVS and CDR2 is FNYEAQ in the germline V gene. V trimming: 1 base; J trimming: 6 bases; junction bases outside the gene matches: 5. The CDR3 runs to 16 residues. The CDR3 nucleotides read TGTGCCAGCAGCTTAGGGACTAGCGGGGTTGGTGATACGCAGTATTTT. Translation: CASSLGTSGVGDTQYF.

V and J are TRBV18 and TRBJ2-7; D might be TRBD2 (5 bases). CDR3 length equals 13 residues. In germline, CDR1 is KGHSH, CDR2 LQKENI. V gave up 5 bases and J gave up 0 bases, with 8 bases separating them. The CDR3 nucleotides read TGTGCCAGCTCATGGGGAGCCTCCTACGAGCAGTACTTC. Translated, it gives CASSWGASYEQYF.

The V call is TRBV30, the J call TRBJ2-1; a possible D gene is TRBD2 (5 bases). CDR1 and CDR2 from the germline V gene are GTSNPN and SVGIG (reference sequence). The V end lost 6 bases, the J end lost 3 bases, and 15 bases lay between the germline ends. CDR3 length equals 14 residues. DNA of the CDR3: TGTGCCTGCCGAGGCGGGTTATTCTACAATGAGCAGTTCTTC. Translation: CACRGGLFYNEQFF.

V usage is TRBV2 and J usage is TRBJ1-2, with 7 nucleotides matching TRBD1. Germline V gene sequence: CDR1 SNHLY, CDR2 FYNNEI. CDR3 length: 13 amino acids. J gave up 3 bases and V 8 bases, and 6 bases lay outside the gene matches. The CDR3 protein is CASRDRDHYGYTF. The CDR3 coding sequence is TGTGCCAGCCGCGACAGGGATCACTATGGCTACACCTTC.

CDR3 in DNA: TGTGCCAGCAGCTGGGGGCAGGGACCGAACTATGGCTACACCTTC. Translating gives CASSWGQGPNYGYTF. This chain links TRBV5-4 with TRBJ1-2; D might be TRBD1 (6 bases). Trimming removed 3 bases at V and 2 bases at J, with 14 bases between. Germline V gene sequence: CDR1 SGHNT, CDR2 YYREEE (reference sequence). This CDR3 is built from 15 residues.